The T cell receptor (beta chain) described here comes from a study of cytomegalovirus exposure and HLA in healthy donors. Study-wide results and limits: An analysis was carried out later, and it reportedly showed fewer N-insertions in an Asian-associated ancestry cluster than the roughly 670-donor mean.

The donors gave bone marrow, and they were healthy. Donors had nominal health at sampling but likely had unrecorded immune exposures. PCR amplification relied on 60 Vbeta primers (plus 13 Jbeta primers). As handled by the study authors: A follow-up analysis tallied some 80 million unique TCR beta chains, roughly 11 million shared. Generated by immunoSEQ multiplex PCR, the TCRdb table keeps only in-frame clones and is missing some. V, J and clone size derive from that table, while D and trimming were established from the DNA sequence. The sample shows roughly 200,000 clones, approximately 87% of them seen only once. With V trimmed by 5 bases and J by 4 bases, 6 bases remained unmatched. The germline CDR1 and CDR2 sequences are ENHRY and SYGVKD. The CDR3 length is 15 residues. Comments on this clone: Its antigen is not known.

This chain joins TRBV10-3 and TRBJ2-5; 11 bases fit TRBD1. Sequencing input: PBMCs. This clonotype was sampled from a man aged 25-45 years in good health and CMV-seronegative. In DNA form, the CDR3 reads TGTGCCATCAGTAACCCCGGGACAGGGGGAGAGACCCAGTACTTC. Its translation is CAISNPGTGGETQYF.